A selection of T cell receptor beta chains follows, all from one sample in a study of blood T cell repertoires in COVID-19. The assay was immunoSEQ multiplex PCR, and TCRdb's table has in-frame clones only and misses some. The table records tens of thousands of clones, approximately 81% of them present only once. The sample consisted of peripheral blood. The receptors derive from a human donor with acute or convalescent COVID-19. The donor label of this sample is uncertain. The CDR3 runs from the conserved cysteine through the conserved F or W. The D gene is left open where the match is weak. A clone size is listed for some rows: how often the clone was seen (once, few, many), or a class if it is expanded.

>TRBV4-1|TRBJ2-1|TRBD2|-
CASSQWTSGGTGYEQFF
TGCGCCAGCAGCCAGTGGACTAGCGGGGGTACCGGATATGAGCAGTTCTTC
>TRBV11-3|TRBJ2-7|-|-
CASSLDSSYEQYF
TGTGCCAGCAGCTTAGACAGCTCCTACGAGCAGTACTTC
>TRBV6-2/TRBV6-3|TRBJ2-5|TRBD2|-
CASSYSFGGGAEETQYF
TGTGCCAGCAGTTACTCGTTCGGCGGGGGGGCCGAAGAGACCCAGTACTTC
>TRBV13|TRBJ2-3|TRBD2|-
CASSLAGAGGSTDTQYF
TGTGCCAGCAGCTTAGCGGGAGCGGGGGGGAGCACAGATACGCAGTATTTT
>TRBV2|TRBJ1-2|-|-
CASHREVDYGYTF
TGTGCCAGCCACCGGGAAGTCGACTATGGCTACACCTTC
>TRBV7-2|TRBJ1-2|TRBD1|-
CASLDRGKYGYTF
TGTGCCAGTCTAGACAGGGGGAAATATGGCTACACCTTC
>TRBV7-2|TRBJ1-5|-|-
CASSPYREPNQPQHF
TGTGCCAGCAGCCCTTACAGGGAACCCAATCAGCCCCAGCATTTT
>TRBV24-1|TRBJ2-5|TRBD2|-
CATSDPLAGPETQYF
TGTGCCACCAGTGATCCCTTAGCGGGCCCAGAGACCCAGTACTTC
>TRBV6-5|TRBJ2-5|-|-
CASSYSYQETQYF
TGTGCCAGCAGTTACTCCTATCAAGAGACCCAGTACTTC
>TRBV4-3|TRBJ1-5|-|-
CASSQGSGPDQPQHF
TGCGCCAGCAGCCAAGGGTCAGGCCCTGATCAGCCCCAGCATTTT
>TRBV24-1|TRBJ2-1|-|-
CATSDKNRRGDEQFF
TGTGCCACCAGTGATAAGAACCGCAGGGGGGATGAGCAGTTCTTC
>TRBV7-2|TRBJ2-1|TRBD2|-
CASSLAAGLAINEQFF
TGTGCCAGCAGCTTAGCGGCCGGACTAGCGATAAATGAGCAGTTCTTC
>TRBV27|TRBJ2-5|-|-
CASSATRQFQETQYF
TGTGCCAGCAGTGCCACCCGACAGTTCCAAGAGACCCAGTACTTC
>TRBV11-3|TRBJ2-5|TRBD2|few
CASGSGIVETQYF
TGTGCCAGCGGGAGCGGGATTGTCGAGACCCAGTACTTC
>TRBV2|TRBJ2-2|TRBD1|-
CASSEFGQGILGELFF
TGTGCCAGCAGTGAATTTGGACAGGGAATTCTAGGGGAGCTGTTTTTT
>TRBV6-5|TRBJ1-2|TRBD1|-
CASLGQVGGGYTF
TGTGCCAGCCTGGGACAGGTTGGAGGTGGCTACACCTTC
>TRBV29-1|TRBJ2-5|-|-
CSSFAAETQYF
TGCAGTTCCTTTGCTGCGGAGACCCAGTACTTC
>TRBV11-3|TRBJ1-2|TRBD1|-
CASSLSPGTGAPNYGYTF
TGTGCCAGCAGCTTAAGTCCCGGGACAGGGGCCCCTAACTATGGCTACACCTTC
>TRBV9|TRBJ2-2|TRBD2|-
CASSVGLAGAYTGELFF
TGTGCCAGCAGCGTAGGACTAGCGGGAGCCTACACCGGGGAGCTGTTTTTT
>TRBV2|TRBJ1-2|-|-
CASSEQGTNYGYTF
TGTGCCAGCAGTGAACAGGGGACTAACTATGGCTACACCTTC